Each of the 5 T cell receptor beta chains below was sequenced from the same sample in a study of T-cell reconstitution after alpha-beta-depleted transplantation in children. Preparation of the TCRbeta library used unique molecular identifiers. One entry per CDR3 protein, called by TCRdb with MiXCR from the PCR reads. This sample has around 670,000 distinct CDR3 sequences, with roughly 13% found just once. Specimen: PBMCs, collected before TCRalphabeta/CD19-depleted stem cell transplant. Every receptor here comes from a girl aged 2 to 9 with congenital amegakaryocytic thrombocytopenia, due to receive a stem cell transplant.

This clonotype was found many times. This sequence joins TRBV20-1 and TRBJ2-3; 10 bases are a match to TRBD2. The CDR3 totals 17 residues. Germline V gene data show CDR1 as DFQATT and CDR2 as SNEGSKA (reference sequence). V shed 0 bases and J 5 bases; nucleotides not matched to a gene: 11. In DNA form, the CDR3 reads TGCAGTGCTAGAGATGGGGATAGCGGGAGGCGTAGAGATACGCAGTATTTT. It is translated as CSARDGDSGRRRDTQYF.

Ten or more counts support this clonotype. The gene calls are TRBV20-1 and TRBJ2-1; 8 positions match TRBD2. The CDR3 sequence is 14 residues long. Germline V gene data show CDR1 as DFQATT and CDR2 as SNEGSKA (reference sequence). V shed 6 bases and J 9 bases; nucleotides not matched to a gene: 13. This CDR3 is CSAASGRTLGEQFF. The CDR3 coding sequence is TGCAGTGCCGCCAGCGGGAGAACTCTTGGTGAGCAGTTCTTC.

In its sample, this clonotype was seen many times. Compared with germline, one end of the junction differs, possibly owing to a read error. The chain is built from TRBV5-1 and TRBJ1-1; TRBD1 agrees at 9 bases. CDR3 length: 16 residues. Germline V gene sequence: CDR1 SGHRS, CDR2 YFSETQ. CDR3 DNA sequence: TGCGCCAGCAGCCTGCGGACAGGGGTACGGGTCCCTGAGGCTTTCTTT. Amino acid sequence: CASSLRTGVRVPEAFF.

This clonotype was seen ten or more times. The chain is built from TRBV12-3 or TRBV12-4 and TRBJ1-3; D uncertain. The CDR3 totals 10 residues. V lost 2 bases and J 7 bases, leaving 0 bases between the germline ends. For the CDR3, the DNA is TGTGCCAGCAGTTTAAACACCATATATTTT. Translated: CASSLNTIYF.

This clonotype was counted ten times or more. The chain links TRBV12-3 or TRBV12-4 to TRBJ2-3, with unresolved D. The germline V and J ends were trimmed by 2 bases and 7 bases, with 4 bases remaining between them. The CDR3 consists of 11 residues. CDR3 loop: CASSLKYTQYF. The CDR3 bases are TGTGCCAGCAGTTTAAAGTATACGCAGTATTTT.